This TCR beta chain is drawn from a study of control samples from healthy donors and cancer patients. Assay: immunoSEQ multiplex PCR; the TCRdb copy retains only in-frame clones and omits some. The sample gives 95,000 to 130,000 clones, roughly 92% of which show up once; about 2.6% is in the top ten. V lost 4 bases, J lost 1 base, and 9 bases stayed unmatched. The CDR3 runs to 16 residues. Germline CDR1 reads LGHDT; CDR2 reads YNNKEL (reference sequence). The chain links TRBV3-1 (or the pseudogene TRBV3-2) to TRBJ2-5; 7 bases agree with TRBD2. The source is a man aged 25-40 years in good health. Specimen: blood. The CDR3: CASSRILAKTQETQYF. The CDR3 DNA sequence: TGTGCCAGCAGCCGTATACTAGCGAAGACCCAAGAGACCCAGTACTTC.